This entry features one T cell receptor (beta chain) sequence. Its target is not known. The CDR3 length is 13 residues. V trimming: 8 bases; J trimming: 4 bases; junction bases outside the gene matches: 6. The germline V gene encodes CDR1 SNHLY and CDR2 FYNNEI. This sample was included in a study of cytomegalovirus exposure and HLA in healthy donors. Generated by immunoSEQ multiplex PCR, the TCRdb table keeps only in-frame clones and is missing some. The sample yields under 150,000 clones, 85% to 90% seen once. Overall study results and limits: Cytomegalovirus status was reportedly diagnosed by the classifier with high sensitivity and specificity. Among TCR beta chains, those listed as cytomegalovirus-associated numbered some 160.

This chain uses TRBV2 with TRBJ1-2; TRBD1 matches 8 bases. Specimen: PBMCs. This receptor was obtained from a man between 18 and 35 years old in good health and CMV-seropositive. The DNA for the CDR3 is TGTGCCAGCGGGGGACAGGCGCCCTATGGCTACACCTTC. Translating it yields CASGGQAPYGYTF. The full variable domain, its missing parts supplied by reference TRBV2 and TRBJ1-2, is EPEVTQTPSHQVTQMGQEVILRCVPISNHLYFYWYRQILGQKVEFLVSFYNNEISEKSEIFDDQFSVERPDGSNFTLKIRSTKLEDSAMYFCASGGQAPYGYTFGSGTRLTVV.